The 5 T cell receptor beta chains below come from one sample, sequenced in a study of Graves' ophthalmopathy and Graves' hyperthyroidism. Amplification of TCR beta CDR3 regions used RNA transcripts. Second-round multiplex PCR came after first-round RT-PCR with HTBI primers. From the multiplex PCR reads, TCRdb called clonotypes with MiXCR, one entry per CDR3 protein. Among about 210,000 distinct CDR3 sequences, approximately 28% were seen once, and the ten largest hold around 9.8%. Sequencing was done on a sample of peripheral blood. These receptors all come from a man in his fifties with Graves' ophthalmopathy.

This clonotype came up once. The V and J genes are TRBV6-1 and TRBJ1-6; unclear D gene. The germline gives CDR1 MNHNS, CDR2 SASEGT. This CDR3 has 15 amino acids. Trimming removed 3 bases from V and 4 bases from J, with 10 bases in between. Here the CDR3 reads CASSDRLLYNSPLHF. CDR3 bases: TGTGCCAGCAGTGACAGGCTACTTTATAATTCACCCCTCCACTTT.

The CDR3 spells CASSAQGALVYGYTF. Written as DNA, the CDR3 is TGTGCCAGCAGCGCGCAGGGGGCGCTTGTGTATGGCTACACCTTC. This sequence joins TRBV9 and TRBJ1-2; 8 bases agree with TRBD1. V lost 3 bases to trimming and J lost 5 bases; unmatched junction nucleotides: 9. Germline assignment: CDR1 SGDLS and CDR2 YYNGEE. This CDR3 region has 15 residues. The whole variable domain, filled in from reference TRBV9 and TRBJ1-2, reads DSGVTQTPKHLITATGQRVTLRCSPRSGDLSVYWYQQSLDQGLQFLIQYYNGEERAKGNILERFSAQQFPDLHSELNLSSLELGDSALYFCASSAQGALVYGYTFGSGTRLTVV.

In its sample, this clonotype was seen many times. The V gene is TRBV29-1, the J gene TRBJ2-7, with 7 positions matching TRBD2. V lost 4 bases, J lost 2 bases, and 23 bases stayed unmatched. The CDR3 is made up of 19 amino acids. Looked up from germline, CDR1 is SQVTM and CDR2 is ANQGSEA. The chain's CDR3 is CSVVFSGGGGPRGPYEQYF. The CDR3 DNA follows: TGCAGCGTTGTGTTTTCGGGAGGTGGAGGCCCTCGGGGACCCTACGAGCAGTACTTC.

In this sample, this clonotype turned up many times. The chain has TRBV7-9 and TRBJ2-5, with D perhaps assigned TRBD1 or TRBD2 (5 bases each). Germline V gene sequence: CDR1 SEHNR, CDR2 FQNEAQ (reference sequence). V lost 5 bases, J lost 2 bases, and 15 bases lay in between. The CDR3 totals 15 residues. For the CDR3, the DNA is TGTGCCAGCAGCAATTGGGGGTGGGGACAAGAGACCCAGTACTTC. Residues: CASSNWGWGQETQYF.

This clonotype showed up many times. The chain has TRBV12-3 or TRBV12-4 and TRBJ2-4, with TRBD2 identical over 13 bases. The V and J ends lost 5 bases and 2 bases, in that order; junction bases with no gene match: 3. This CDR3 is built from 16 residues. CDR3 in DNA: TGTGCCAGCAGTCCGGGACTAGCGGGGCCCAAAAACATTCAGTACTTC. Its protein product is CASSPGLAGPKNIQYF.